This T cell receptor beta chain was observed in a study of blood T cell repertoires in COVID-19. The overall study: Samples of COVID-19 (acute and convalescent) were obtained from the United States, Italy and Spain. The cDNA or gDNA used as material had been derived from T cells, B-cell-depleted T cells, or PBMCs.

Original handling: Researchers report that nucleated cell counts were estimated from reference gene primer amplification. Sequenced by immunoSEQ multiplex PCR; TCRdb stores in-frame clones only, minus some. The D gene and trimming were derived from the DNA, and the V and J assignments and clone size from that table. The data contain hundreds of thousands of clones, around four fifths of them singletons. Germline-derived CDR1 and CDR2 are LNHDA and SQIVND (reference sequence). CDR3 length equals 16 residues. The germline V and J ends were trimmed by 0 bases and 0 bases, with 9 bases remaining between them.

The chain combines TRBV19 with TRBJ2-1, with D maybe TRBD1 (5 bases). The sequence was obtained from a woman in her forties or fifties with active or convalescent COVID-19. Sequencing was done on a sample of peripheral blood. The CDR3 DNA reads as TGTGCCAGTAGTATAGACAGGGCGAGCTCCTACAATGAGCAGTTCTTC. Translated, it gives CASSIDRASSYNEQFF.